This T cell receptor beta chain was obtained from a study of human T cells and chemical hapten exposure. From the RACE reads, TCRdb called clonotypes with MiXCR, one entry per CDR3 protein. This sample yields tens of thousands of distinct CDR3 sequences, of which approximately 15% are seen a single time; 3.5% to 6% belongs to the top ten. There are a few counts of this clonotype. The time point denotes: pre-sensitization, week 0. As for treatment: therapeutic diphenylcyclopropenone sensitization with weekly scalp DPC. Germline V gene lookup returns CDR1 MNHEY and CDR2 SMNVEV (reference sequence). V dropped 5 bases and J dropped 6 bases, with 13 bases sitting between them. CDR3 length: 13 amino acids.

The sequence was collected from a woman between 45 and 60 years old with alopecia areata. Some clones in this sample may be carry-over from other donors' samples. This specimen consisted of whole blood, obtained in connection with sensitization to the hapten diphenylcyclopropenone (DPC). The chain recombines TRBV27 with TRBJ1-2, with D perhaps matching TRBD1 (6 bases). The CDR3 sequence is CASSNRDADGYTF. The CDR3 nucleotides are TGTGCCAGCAGTAACAGGGACGCTGATGGCTACACCTTC.